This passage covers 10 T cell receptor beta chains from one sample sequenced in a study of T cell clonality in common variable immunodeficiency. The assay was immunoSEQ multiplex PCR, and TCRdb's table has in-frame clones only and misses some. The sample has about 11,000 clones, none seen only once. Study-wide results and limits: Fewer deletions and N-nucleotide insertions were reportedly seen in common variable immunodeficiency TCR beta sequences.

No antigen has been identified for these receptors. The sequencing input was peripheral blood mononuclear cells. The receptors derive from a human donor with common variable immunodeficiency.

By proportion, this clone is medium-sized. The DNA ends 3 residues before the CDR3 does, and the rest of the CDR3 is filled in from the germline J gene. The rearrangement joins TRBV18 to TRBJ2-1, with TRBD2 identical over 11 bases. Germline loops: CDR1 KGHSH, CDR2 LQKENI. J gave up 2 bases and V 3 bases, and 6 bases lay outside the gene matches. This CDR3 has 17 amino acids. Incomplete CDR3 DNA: TGTGCCAGCTCACCGGGACTAGCGGCCATGCCCTACAATGAG. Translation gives CASSPGLAAMPYNE. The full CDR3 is CASSPGLAAMPYNEQFF.

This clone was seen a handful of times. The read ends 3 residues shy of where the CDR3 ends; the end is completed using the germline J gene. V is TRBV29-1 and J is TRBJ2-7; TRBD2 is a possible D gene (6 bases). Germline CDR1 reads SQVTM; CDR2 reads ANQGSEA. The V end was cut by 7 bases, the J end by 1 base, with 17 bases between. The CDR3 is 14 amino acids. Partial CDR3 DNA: TGCAGCGCTCAGCAGGGAGGAGGGTCCTACGAG. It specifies CSAQQGGGSYE. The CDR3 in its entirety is CSAQQGGGSYEQYF.

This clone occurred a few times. This CDR3 is CSARDGTRGGNEQFF. CDR3 DNA, as far as it was read: TGCAGTGCTAGAGATGGGACTAGAGGGGGCAATGAG. The V and J genes are TRBV20-1 and TRBJ2-1, with 8 bases that match TRBD2. The read is 3 residues too short to cover the CDR3 end, so that end is filled in from the germline J gene. V gave up 0 bases and J gave up 6 bases; unmatched junction bases: 7. Germline-derived CDR1 and CDR2 are DFQATT and SNEGSKA (reference sequence). The CDR3 totals 15 residues.

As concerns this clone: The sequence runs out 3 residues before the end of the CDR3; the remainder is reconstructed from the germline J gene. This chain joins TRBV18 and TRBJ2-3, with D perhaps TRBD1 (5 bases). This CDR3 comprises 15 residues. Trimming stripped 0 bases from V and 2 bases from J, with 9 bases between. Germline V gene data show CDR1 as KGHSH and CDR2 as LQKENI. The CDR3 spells CASSPPKGPTDTQYF. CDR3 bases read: TGTGCCAGCTCACCACCGAAGGGGCCCACAGATACG. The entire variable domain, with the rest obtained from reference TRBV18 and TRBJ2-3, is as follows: NAGVMQNPRHLVRRRGQEARLRCSPMKGHSHVYWYRQLPEEGLKFMVYLQKENIIDESGMPKERFSAEFPKEGPSILRIQQVVRGDSAAYFCASSPPKGPTDTQYFGPGTRLTVL.

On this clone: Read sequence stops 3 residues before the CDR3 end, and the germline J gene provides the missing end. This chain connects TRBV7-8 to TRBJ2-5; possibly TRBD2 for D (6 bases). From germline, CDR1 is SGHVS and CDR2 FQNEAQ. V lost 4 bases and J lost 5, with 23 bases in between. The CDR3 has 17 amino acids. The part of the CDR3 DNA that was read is TGTGCCAGCAGCTCACTCCCGGGACTCCTAGTGCGGGAGACC. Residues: CASSSLPGLLVRET. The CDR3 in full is CASSSLPGLLVRETQYF.

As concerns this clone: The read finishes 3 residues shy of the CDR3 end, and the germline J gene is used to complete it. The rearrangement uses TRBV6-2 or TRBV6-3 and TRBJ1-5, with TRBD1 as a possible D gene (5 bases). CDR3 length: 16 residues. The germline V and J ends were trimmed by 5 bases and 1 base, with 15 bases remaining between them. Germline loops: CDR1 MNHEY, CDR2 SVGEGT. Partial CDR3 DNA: TGTGCCAGCAGTCGTCAGGGAAAACCGAGCAATCAGCCC. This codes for CASSRQGKPSNQP. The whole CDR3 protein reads CASSRQGKPSNQPQHF.

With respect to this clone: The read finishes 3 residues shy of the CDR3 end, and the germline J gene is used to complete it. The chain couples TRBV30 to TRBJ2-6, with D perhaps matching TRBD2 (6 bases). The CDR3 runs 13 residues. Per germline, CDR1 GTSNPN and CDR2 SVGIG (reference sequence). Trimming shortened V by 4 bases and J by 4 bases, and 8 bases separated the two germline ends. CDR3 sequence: CAWITSGANVLTF. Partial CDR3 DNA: TGTGCCTGGATAACTAGCGGGGCCAACGTC.

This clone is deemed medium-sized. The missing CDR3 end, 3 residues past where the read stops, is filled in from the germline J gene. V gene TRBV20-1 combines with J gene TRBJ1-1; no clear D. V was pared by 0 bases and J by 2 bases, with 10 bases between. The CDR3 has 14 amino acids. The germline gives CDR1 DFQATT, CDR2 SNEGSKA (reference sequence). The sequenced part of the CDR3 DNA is TGCAGTGCTAGAGATCTGAGGGTTAACACTGAA. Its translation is CSARDLRVNTE. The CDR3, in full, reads CSARDLRVNTEAFF.

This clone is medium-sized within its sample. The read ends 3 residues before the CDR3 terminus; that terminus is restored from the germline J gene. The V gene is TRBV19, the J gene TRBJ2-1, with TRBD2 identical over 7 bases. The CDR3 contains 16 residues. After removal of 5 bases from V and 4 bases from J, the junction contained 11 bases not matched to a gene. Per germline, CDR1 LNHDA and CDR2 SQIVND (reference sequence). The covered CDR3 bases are TGTGCCAGTAGTGCCGTCGGGCGGGGGTCGTACAATGAG. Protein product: CASSAVGRGSYNE. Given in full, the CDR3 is CASSAVGRGSYNEQFF.

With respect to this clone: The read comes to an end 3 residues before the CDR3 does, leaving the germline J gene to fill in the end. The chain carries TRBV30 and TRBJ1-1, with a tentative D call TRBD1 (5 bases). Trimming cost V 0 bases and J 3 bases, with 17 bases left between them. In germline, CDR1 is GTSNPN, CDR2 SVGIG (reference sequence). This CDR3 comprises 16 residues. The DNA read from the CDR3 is TGTGCCTGGAGTGTATCTCAAGTTGGGGGGGACACTGAA. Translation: CAWSVSQVGGDTE. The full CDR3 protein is CAWSVSQVGGDTEAFF. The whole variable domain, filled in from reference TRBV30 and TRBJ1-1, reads SQTIHQWPATLVQPVGSPLSLECTVEGTSNPNLYWYRQAAGRGLQLLFYSVGIGQISSEVPQNLSASRPQDRQFILSSKKLLLSDSGFYLCAWSVSQVGGDTEAFFGQGTRLTVV.